One TCR beta chain is described in this entry. Antigen specificity is unknown. This entry belongs to a study of identical twins. Among all donors, each was a healthy Caucasian. Points from the study as a whole: Weaker excess sharing between twins was seen in beta out-of-frame sequences.

Each CDR3 protein gets one entry after TCRdb re-called the 5' RACE reads with MiXCR. Of around 530,000 distinct CDR3 sequences listed, over 12% are singletons. This sample was also put to use in a study of yellow fever vaccine responses in identical twins. That report adds: Each twin's T cell response to the vaccine was reported to look partly convergent and partly personalized.

This TCR was recovered from a woman younger than 35 in good health. What was sequenced was CD4+ T cells sorted from blood.

This CDR3 reads CSAREGLAFNEQYF. The CDR3 coding sequence is TGCAGTGCTAGGGAAGGACTAGCGTTCAACGAGCAGTACTTC. V is TRBV20-1 and J is TRBJ2-7, with 9 bases identical to TRBD2. V lost 3 bases to trimming and J lost 5 bases; unmatched junction nucleotides: 8. CDR3 size: 14 residues. The germline gives CDR1 DFQATT, CDR2 SNEGSKA (reference sequence).